Shown below are 30 T cell receptor beta chains from a single sample sequenced in a study of T cell changes during pregnancy in multiple sclerosis. TCRdb's table, derived via immunoSEQ multiplex PCR, lists solely in-frame clones and lacks some. The sample lists 50,000 to 65,000 clones, 80% to 90% occurring once. The specimen was CD4+ T cells from peripheral blood mononuclear cells, collected in the third trimester of pregnancy. All receptors derive from a female donor with multiple sclerosis, enrolled in a pregnancy study.

V usage is TRBV4-1 and J usage is TRBJ2-1; D might be TRBD2 (6 bases). The CDR3 sequence is 15 residues long. The germline gives CDR1 MGHRA, CDR2 YSYEKL. V lost 0 bases to trimming and J lost 8 bases, with 14 bases between them. The CDR3 DNA is TGCGCCAGCAGCCAAGAAGGGGCAGGCGGGGATGAGCAGTTCTTC. As protein: CASSQEGAGGDEQFF.

The chain links TRBV2 to TRBJ2-1; 7 bases are shared with TRBD2. V shed 2 bases and J 4 bases; nucleotides not matched to a gene: 2. The CDR3 covers 14 residues. Germline CDR1 is SNHLY and CDR2 is FYNNEI. CDR3 sequence (DNA): TGTGCCAGCAGTGAATGGGGGGGGTACAATGAGCAGTTCTTC. It specifies CASSEWGGYNEQFF. Complete variable domain (other parts from reference TRBV2 and TRBJ2-1): EPEVTQTPSHQVTQMGQEVILRCVPISNHLYFYWYRQILGQKVEFLVSFYNNEISEKSEIFDDQFSVERPDGSNFTLKIRSTKLEDSAMYFCASSEWGGYNEQFFGPGTRLTVL.

The rearrangement joins TRBV6-5 to TRBJ2-1; 11 bases map to TRBD2. CDR3 length: 14 amino acids. The V gene end was trimmed by 3 bases and the J gene end by 9 bases; junction bases not matched to a gene: 4. The germline V gene encodes CDR1 MNHEY and CDR2 SVGAGI. CDR3 in amino acids: CASSYRLAGGEQFF. CDR3 sequence (DNA): TGTGCCAGCAGTTATCGGCTAGCGGGAGGTGAGCAGTTCTTC.

J is TRBJ2-1 and V is TRBV27; D uncertain. The CDR3 is 12 residues long. V was trimmed by 3 bases and J by 3 bases, leaving 3 bases between them. Germline values: CDR1 MNHEY, CDR2 SMNVEV (reference sequence). CDR3 sequence: CASSFLYNEQFF. The CDR3 nucleotides read TGTGCCAGCAGTTTCCTCTACAATGAGCAGTTCTTC.

The rearrangement joins TRBV7-9 to TRBJ2-2; 9 nucleotides agree with TRBD2. This CDR3 is 16 amino acids long. Germline trimming cut 1 base from V and 6 bases from J; bases unmatched to any gene: 6. Germline values: CDR1 SEHNR, CDR2 FQNEAQ (reference sequence). The CDR3 sequence: CASSLVRGGIPGELFF. CDR3 coding DNA: TGTGCCAGCAGCTTAGTGCGGGGGGGTATCCCCGGGGAGCTGTTTTTT.

The chain is built from TRBV11-2 and TRBJ2-1; D possibly corresponds to TRBD2 (6 bases). V was pared by 5 bases and J by 0 bases, with 17 bases between. The CDR3 length is 17 residues. Germline V CDR1 and CDR2: SGHAT, FQNNGV. Here the CDR3 reads CASSARGGLSSYNEQFF. The DNA for the CDR3 is TGTGCCAGCAGCGCAAGGGGAGGCCTGAGCTCCTACAATGAGCAGTTCTTC. The entire variable domain, with the rest obtained from reference TRBV11-2 and TRBJ2-1, is as follows: EAGVAQSPRYKIIEKRQSVAFWCNPISGHATLYWYQQILGQGPKLLIQFQNNGVVDDSQLPKDRFSAERLKGVDSTLKIQPAKLEDSAVYLCASSARGGLSSYNEQFFGPGTRLTVL.

This clone was picked up a small number of times. J is TRBJ2-1 and V is TRBV7-2, with a possible D match to TRBD2 (6 bases). The CDR3 contains 15 residues. With 0 bases removed from V and 7 bases from J, the gap between germline ends came to 13 bases. Germline V CDR1 and CDR2: SGHTA, FQGNSA. The CDR3 sequence is CASSLAAGMGNEQFF. CDR3 in DNA: TGTGCCAGCAGCTTAGCGGCGGGGATGGGTAATGAGCAGTTCTTC.

This chain uses TRBV10-3 with TRBJ1-1, with unresolved D. Germline V CDR1 and CDR2: ENHRY, SYGVKD. Deletions cut 0 bases from V and 3 bases from J, with 14 bases between. The CDR3 contains 16 residues. CDR3 DNA sequence: TGTGCCATCAGTGAGTCCGGAGCGCCGCGGTACACTGAAGCTTTCTTT. This codes for CAISESGAPRYTEAFF.

V gene TRBV29-1 combines with J gene TRBJ2-5; perhaps TRBD2 as D (7 bases). V was pared by 6 bases and J by 5 bases, with 25 bases between. The CDR3 totals 16 residues. Per germline, CDR1 SQVTM and CDR2 ANQGSEA. The CDR3 is CSVGRLGGPGDETQYF. CDR3 sequence (DNA): TGCAGCGTGGGCCGCCTGGGGGGGCCCGGGGATGAGACCCAGTACTTC.

The V and J genes are TRBV19 and TRBJ2-2, with 12 bases that match TRBD1. This CDR3 region has 17 residues. V was pared by 5 bases and J by 4 bases, with 8 bases of the junction left unmatched. Germline lookup yields CDR1 LNHDA and CDR2 SQIVND (reference sequence). The CDR3 DNA reads as TGTGCCAGTAGTTTAGGGACAGGGGGCACTACCACCGGGGAGCTGTTTTTT. It is translated as CASSLGTGGTTTGELFF.

The genes are TRBV18 and TRBJ1-2, with 10 nucleotides matching TRBD1. Per the germline V gene, CDR1 is KGHSH and CDR2 is LQKENI. Trimming removed 4 bases from V and 6 bases from J; junction bases left unmatched: 17. This CDR3 has 18 residues. The CDR3 region is CASSRRIPGQGQVDGYTF. The CDR3 coding sequence is TGTGCCAGCTCACGACGAATTCCGGGACAGGGGCAGGTTGATGGCTACACCTTC.

CDR3 sequence (DNA): TGTGCCAGCAGCTTAGGAGATGGCTACACCTTC. It translates to CASSLGDGYTF. The J gene is TRBJ1-2, the V gene TRBV7-8, with D unresolved. Germline-derived CDR1 and CDR2 are SGHVS and FQNEAQ. The CDR3 covers 11 residues. V was shortened by 1 base and J by 6 bases, with 3 bases between the two germline ends. The whole variable domain, remainder taken from reference TRBV7-8 and TRBJ1-2, is GAGVSQSPRYKVAKRGQDVALRCDPISGHVSLFWYQQALGQGPEFLTYFQNEAQLDKSGLPSDRFFAERPEGSVSTLKIQRTQQEDSAVYLCASSLGDGYTFGSGTRLTVV.

This clone came up once. The chain carries TRBV5-1 and TRBJ2-3; D might be TRBD2 (5 bases). Per germline, CDR1 SGHRS and CDR2 YFSETQ. This CDR3 is built from 17 residues. Trimming pared 1 base from V and 2 bases from J, leaving 17 bases between. The CDR3 DNA sequence: TGCGCCAGCAGCTTGACCCCAGCGGAGGCAGCCACAGATACGCAGTATTTT. Translated: CASSLTPAEAATDTQYF.

This clone was recorded only once. V gene TRBV19 combines with J gene TRBJ2-5, with 9 bases that match TRBD2. V was clipped by 6 bases and J by 4 bases; unmatched bases: 6. CDR3 length: 14 amino acids. Germline CDR1 LNHDA, CDR2 SQIVND (reference sequence). CDR3 region: CASRPSGEVETQYF. For the CDR3, the DNA is TGTGCCAGTAGGCCTAGCGGGGAGGTAGAGACCCAGTACTTC.

The chain joins TRBV27 to TRBJ2-6; no clear D gene. There are 15 residues in the CDR3. Trimming pared 6 bases from V and 0 bases from J, leaving 9 bases between. Germline V gene lookup returns CDR1 MNHEY and CDR2 SMNVEV (reference sequence). CDR3 loop: CASRPTGSGANVLTF. The CDR3 DNA sequence: TGTGCCAGCAGGCCGACTGGCTCTGGGGCCAACGTCCTGACTTTC.

There are a few counts of this clone. The J gene is TRBJ1-2, the V gene TRBV5-6; D is uncertain. Germline V CDR1 and CDR2: SGHDT, YYEEEE. This CDR3 contains 13 residues. V was clipped by 5 bases and J by 3 bases, with 11 bases between them. CDR3 in amino acids: CASRLQWDYGYTF. CDR3 in DNA: TGTGCCAGCAGGTTACAGTGGGACTATGGCTACACCTTC.

This clone was found a few times. The CDR3: CASSQDVWRGGYNEQFF. The DNA for the CDR3 is TGCGCCAGCAGCCAAGATGTCTGGCGGGGGGGCTACAATGAGCAGTTCTTC. The chain employs TRBV4-3 and TRBJ2-1; the match to TRBD2 covers 9 bases. The germline gives CDR1 LGHNA, CDR2 YSLEER. V shed 0 bases, J shed 3 bases, and the junction held 6 bases outside the gene matches. The CDR3 has 17 amino acids.

The V gene is TRBV7-2, the J gene TRBJ2-7, with 8 bases fitting TRBD1. The V gene's germline CDR1 is SGHTA and CDR2 FQGNSA. This CDR3 comprises 15 residues. With V trimmed by 1 base and J by 3 bases, 5 bases remained unmatched. This chain's CDR3 is CASSLVGDRSYEQYF. The CDR3 nucleotides are TGTGCCAGCAGCTTAGTCGGGGACAGGAGCTACGAGCAGTACTTC.

The V and J genes are TRBV6-5 and TRBJ2-1, with TRBD2 matching 10 bases. Trimming cost V 6 bases and J 4 bases; bases outside gene matches: 6. The CDR3 covers 15 residues. Germline lookup yields CDR1 MNHEY and CDR2 SVGAGI. CDR3 region: CASSTSSGSYNEQFF. The CDR3 bases are TGTGCCAGCAGCACCTCTAGCGGGAGTTACAATGAGCAGTTCTTC.

This clone was counted between two and nine times. V gene TRBV19 combines with J gene TRBJ1-5, with a possible D match to TRBD1 (5 bases). Germline CDR1 is LNHDA and CDR2 is SQIVND (reference sequence). This CDR3 comprises 14 residues. Trimming took 6 bases from V and 5 from J, leaving 14 bases between them. The CDR3 bases are TGTGCCAGTAGGAGAAGACAGCCAGATCAGCCCCAGCATTTT. It encodes CASRRRQPDQPQHF.

This chain joins TRBV10-3 and TRBJ2-6; D is perhaps TRBD1 (7 bases). Germline V gene data show CDR1 as ENHRY and CDR2 as SYGVKD. The CDR3 is made up of 18 amino acids. Trimming shortened V by 3 bases and J by 2 bases, and 17 bases separated the two germline ends. This CDR3 is CAISEGGGVEAGANVLTF. The CDR3 DNA sequence: TGTGCCATCAGTGAAGGGGGCGGGGTTGAGGCTGGGGCCAACGTCCTGACTTTC.

CDR3 residues: CASSGQGSADTQYF. For the CDR3, the DNA is TGTGCCAGCAGTGGACAGGGTAGCGCAGATACGCAGTATTTT. This chain joins TRBV6-1 and TRBJ2-3, with 7 bases that match TRBD1. V lost 4 bases, J lost 4 bases, and 5 bases stayed unmatched. This CDR3 has 14 amino acids. Germline V gene data show CDR1 as MNHNS and CDR2 as SASEGT.

The chain links TRBV6-4 to TRBJ2-5, with 7 bases identical to TRBD2. J lost 5 bases, V lost 4 bases, and 4 bases had no gene match. CDR1 MRHNA and CDR2 SNTAGT come from the germline V gene. CDR3 length: 13 residues. The DNA for the CDR3 is TGTGCCAGCAGTGTAGAGGGAGGGGAGACCCAGTACTTC. This sequence encodes CASSVEGGETQYF.

This chain uses TRBV9 with TRBJ1-1; TRBD1 matches 9 bases. J gave up 8 bases and V 1 base, and 12 bases lay outside the gene matches. CDR3 length: 16 amino acids. From germline, CDR1 is SGDLS and CDR2 YYNGEE. DNA of the CDR3: TGTGCCAGCAGCGTAAGCCCGACAGGGGGACTCTCGGAAGCTTTCTTT. It yields the protein CASSVSPTGGLSEAFF.

V and J are TRBV6-5 and TRBJ1-2, with D perhaps TRBD1 (5 bases). Germline assignment: CDR1 MNHEY and CDR2 SVGAGI. The CDR3 has 15 amino acids. Trimming took off 6 bases at V and 3 bases at J, with 17 bases between the two ends. Here the CDR3 reads CASSSLGGNYYGYTF. DNA for the CDR3: TGTGCCAGCAGCTCTTTGGGGGGTAACTACTATGGCTACACCTTC.

This clone was detected a few times. The chain employs TRBV2 and TRBJ1-5; D may be TRBD1 (5 bases). The V gene's germline CDR1 is SNHLY and CDR2 FYNNEI. Trimming shortened V by 3 bases and J by 9 bases, and 6 bases separated the two germline ends. This CDR3 comprises 11 residues. CDR3 protein: CASSEGGPQHF. The CDR3 DNA follows: TGTGCCAGCAGTGAGGGGGGGCCCCAGCATTTT.

V and J are TRBV18 and TRBJ2-5, with a possible D match to TRBD1 (5 bases). The V gene lost 2 bases and the J gene lost 1 base, with 11 bases spanning the gap. The CDR3 consists of 15 residues. Germline V gene lookup returns CDR1 KGHSH and CDR2 LQKENI. Here the CDR3 DNA reads TGTGCCAGCTCACCAGGAGCAGGGCTCCAAGAGACCCAGTACTTC. Residues: CASSPGAGLQETQYF. The whole variable domain, remainder taken from reference TRBV18 and TRBJ2-5, is NAGVMQNPRHLVRRRGQEARLRCSPMKGHSHVYWYRQLPEEGLKFMVYLQKENIIDESGMPKERFSAEFPKEGPSILRIQQVVRGDSAAYFCASSPGAGLQETQYFGPGTRLLVL.

This clone has more than one count but fewer than ten. The chain recombines TRBV6-1 with TRBJ2-3; tentative D call: TRBD1 (6 bases). From germline, CDR1 is MNHNS and CDR2 SASEGT. The CDR3 has 15 residues. V was cut by 2 bases and J by 4 bases, with 13 bases left in between. The CDR3 DNA follows: TGTGCCAGCAGTGAACCACAGGGTTATCCAGATACGCAGTATTTT. Its translation is CASSEPQGYPDTQYF.

The rearrangement uses TRBV5-1 and TRBJ2-1, with D possibly matching TRBD1 (6 bases). Germline V CDR1 and CDR2: SGHRS, YFSETQ. The V end was cut by 4 bases, the J end by 2 bases, with 7 bases between. The CDR3 runs 13 residues. The CDR3 coding sequence is TGCGCCAGCAGCGGACAGACCTACAATGAGCAGTTCTTC. Amino acids: CASSGQTYNEQFF.

V gene TRBV7-2 combines with J gene TRBJ1-2, with D possibly matching TRBD1 (6 bases). This CDR3 comprises 15 residues. The germline V gene encodes CDR1 SGHTA and CDR2 FQGNSA. V was shortened by 6 bases and J by 3 bases, with 17 bases between the two germline ends. DNA of the CDR3: TGTGCCAGCAGTCAACAGGGATCCGACTACTATGGCTACACCTTC. Translating it yields CASSQQGSDYYGYTF. The entire variable domain, with the rest obtained from reference TRBV7-2 and TRBJ1-2, is as follows: GAGVSQSPSNKVTEKGKDVELRCDPISGHTALYWYRQSLGQGLEFLIYFQGNSAPDKSGLPSDRFSAERTGGSVSTLTIQRTQQEDSAVYLCASSQQGSDYYGYTFGSGTRLTVV.